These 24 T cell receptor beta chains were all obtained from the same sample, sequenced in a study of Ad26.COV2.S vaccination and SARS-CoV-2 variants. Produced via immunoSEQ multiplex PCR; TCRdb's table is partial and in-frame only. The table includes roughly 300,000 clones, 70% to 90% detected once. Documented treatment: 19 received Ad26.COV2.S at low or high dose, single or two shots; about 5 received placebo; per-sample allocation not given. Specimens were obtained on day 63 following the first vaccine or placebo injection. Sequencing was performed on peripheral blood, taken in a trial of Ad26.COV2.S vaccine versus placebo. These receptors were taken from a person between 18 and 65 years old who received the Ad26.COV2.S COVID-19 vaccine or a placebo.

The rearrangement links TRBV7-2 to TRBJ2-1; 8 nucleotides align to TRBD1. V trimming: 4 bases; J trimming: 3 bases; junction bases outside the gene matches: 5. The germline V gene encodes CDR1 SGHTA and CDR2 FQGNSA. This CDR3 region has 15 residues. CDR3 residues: CASSSTGDFYNEQFF. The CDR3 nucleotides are TGTGCCAGCAGCTCGACAGGGGACTTCTACAATGAGCAGTTCTTC.

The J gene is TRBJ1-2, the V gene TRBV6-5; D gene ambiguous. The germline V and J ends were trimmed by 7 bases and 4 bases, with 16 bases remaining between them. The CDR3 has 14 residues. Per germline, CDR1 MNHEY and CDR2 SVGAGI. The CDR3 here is CASTAHRILYGYTF. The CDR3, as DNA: TGTGCCAGCACCGCTCATAGGATCCTCTATGGCTACACCTTC.

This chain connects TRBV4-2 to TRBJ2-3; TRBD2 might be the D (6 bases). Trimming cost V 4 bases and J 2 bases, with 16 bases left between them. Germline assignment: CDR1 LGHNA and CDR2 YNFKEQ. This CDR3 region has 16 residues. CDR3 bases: TGTGCCAGCAGCCTTAAGACTAGTAAGGACACAGATACGCAGTATTTT. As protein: CASSLKTSKDTDTQYF.

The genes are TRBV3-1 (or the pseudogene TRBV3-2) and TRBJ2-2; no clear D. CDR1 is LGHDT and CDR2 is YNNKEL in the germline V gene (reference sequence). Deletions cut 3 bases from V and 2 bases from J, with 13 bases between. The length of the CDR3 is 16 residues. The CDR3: CASSQPSVPNTGELFF. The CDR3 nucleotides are TGTGCCAGCAGCCAGCCCTCAGTACCCAACACCGGGGAGCTGTTTTTT.

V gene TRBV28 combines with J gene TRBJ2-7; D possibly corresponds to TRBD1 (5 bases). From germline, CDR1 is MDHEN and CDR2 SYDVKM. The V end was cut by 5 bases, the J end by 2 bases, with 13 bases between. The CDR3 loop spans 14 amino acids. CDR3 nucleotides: TGTGCCAGCAGTCCACAGACAGAAGCCTACGAGCAGTACTTC. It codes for CASSPQTEAYEQYF.

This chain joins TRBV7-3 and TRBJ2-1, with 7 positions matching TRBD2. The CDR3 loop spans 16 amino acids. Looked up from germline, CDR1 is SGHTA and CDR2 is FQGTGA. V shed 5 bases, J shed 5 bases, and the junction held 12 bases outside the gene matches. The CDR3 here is CASSPRASGYNNEQFF. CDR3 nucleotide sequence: TGTGCCAGCAGCCCCCGGGCTAGCGGATATAACAATGAGCAGTTCTTC.

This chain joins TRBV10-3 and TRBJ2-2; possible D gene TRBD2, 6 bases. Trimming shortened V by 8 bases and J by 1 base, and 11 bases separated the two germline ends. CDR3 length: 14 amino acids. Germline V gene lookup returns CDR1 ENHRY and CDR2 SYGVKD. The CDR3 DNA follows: TGTGCCATCCGCGGGAACGAGAACACCGGGGAGCTGTTTTTT. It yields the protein CAIRGNENTGELFF.

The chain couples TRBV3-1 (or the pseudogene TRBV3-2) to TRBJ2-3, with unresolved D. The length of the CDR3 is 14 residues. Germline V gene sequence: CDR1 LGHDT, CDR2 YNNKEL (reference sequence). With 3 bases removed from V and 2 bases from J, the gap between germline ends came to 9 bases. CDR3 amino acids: CASSHKGNTDTQYF. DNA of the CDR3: TGTGCCAGCAGCCATAAAGGGAACACAGATACGCAGTATTTT.

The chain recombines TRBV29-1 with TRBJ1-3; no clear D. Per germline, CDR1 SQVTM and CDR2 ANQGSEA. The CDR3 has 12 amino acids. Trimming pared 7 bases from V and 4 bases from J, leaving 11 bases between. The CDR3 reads CSAAVLGNTIYF. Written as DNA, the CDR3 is TGCAGCGCCGCGGTCCTCGGAAACACCATATATTTT.

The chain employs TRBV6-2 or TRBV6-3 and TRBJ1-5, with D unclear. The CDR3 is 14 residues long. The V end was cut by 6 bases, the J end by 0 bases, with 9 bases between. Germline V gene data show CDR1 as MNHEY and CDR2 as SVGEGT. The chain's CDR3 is CASSPRSSNQPQHF. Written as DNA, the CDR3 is TGTGCCAGCAGCCCTCGGTCTAGCAATCAGCCCCAGCATTTT.

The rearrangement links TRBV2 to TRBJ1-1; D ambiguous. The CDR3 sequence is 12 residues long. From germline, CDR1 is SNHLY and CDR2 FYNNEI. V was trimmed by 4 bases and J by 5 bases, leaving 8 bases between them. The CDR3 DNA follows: TGTGCCAGCAGTGGGTGGAGGACTGAAGCTTTCTTT. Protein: CASSGWRTEAFF.

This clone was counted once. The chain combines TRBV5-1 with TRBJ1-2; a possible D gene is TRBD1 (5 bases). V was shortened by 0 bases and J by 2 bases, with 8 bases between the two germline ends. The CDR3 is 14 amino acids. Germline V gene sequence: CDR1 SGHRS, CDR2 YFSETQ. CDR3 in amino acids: CASSLAPGNYGYTF. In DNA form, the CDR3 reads TGCGCCAGCAGCTTGGCCCCAGGGAACTATGGCTACACCTTC.

The CDR3 sequence is CASSPRRQQYF. In DNA, the CDR3 is TGTGCCAGCAGCCCCAGGCGACAACAGTATTTT. The chain has TRBV6-5 and TRBJ2-3, with D unclear. Trimming took 6 bases from V and 12 from J, leaving 13 bases between them. This CDR3 is built from 11 residues. Germline V gene data show CDR1 as MNHEY and CDR2 as SVGAGI.

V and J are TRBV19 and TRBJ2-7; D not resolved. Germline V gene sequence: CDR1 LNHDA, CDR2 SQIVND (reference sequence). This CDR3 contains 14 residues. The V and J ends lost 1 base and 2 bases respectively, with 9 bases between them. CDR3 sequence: CASSIGIIAYEQYF. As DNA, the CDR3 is TGTGCCAGTAGTATAGGGATCATCGCCTACGAGCAGTACTTC.

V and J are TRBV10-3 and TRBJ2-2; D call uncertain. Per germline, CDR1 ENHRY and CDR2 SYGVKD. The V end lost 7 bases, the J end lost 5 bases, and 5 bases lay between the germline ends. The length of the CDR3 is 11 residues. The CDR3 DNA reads TGTGCCATCACTGGGACCGGGGAGCTGTTTTTT. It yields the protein CAITGTGELFF.

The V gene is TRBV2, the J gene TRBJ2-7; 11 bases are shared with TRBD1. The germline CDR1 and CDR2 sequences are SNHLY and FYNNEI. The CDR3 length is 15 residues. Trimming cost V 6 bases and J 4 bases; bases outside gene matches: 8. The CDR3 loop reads CASSPGQGARYEQYF. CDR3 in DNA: TGTGCCAGCAGCCCAGGACAGGGGGCGAGGTACGAGCAGTACTTC.

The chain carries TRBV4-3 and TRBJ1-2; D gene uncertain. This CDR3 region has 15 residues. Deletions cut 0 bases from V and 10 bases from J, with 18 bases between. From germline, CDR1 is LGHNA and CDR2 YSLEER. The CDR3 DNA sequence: TGCGCCAGCAGCCAAGATCAAGTCAGAGCCTCTGCCTACACCTTC. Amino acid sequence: CASSQDQVRASAYTF.

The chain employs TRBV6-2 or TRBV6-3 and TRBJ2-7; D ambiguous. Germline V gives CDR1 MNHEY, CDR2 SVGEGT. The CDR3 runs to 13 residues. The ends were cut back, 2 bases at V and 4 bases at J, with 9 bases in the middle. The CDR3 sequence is CASSYPGLYEQYF. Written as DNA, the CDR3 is TGTGCCAGCAGTTACCCGGGTCTATACGAGCAGTACTTC.

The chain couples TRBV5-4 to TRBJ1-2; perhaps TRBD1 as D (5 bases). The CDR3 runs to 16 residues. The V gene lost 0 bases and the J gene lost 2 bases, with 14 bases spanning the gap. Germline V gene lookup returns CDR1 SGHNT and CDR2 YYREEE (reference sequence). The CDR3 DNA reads TGTGCCAGCAGCTTGGTCGGCAGGGCCCCGAACTATGGCTACACCTTC. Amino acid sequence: CASSLVGRAPNYGYTF. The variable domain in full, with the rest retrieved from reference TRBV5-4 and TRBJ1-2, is ETGVTQSPTHLIKTRGQQVTLRCSSQSGHNTVSWYQQALGQGPQFIFQYYREEENGRGNFPPRFSGLQFPNYSSELNVNALELDDSALYLCASSLVGRAPNYGYTFGSGTRLTVV.

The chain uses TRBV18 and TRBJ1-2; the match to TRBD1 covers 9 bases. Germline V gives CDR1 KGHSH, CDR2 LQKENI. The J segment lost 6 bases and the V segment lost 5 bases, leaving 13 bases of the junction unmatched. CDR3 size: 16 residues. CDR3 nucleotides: TGTGCCAGCTCATCCCTAGACGGACAGGGGAGGGATGGCTACACCTTC. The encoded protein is CASSSLDGQGRDGYTF.

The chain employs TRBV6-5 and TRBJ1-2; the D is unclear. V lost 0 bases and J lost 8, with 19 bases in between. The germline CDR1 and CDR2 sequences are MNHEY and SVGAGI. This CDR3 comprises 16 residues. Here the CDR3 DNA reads TGTGCCAGCAGTTACTCCGGTTCGGGGTTTGGGTACGGCTACACCTTC. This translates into CASSYSGSGFGYGYTF.

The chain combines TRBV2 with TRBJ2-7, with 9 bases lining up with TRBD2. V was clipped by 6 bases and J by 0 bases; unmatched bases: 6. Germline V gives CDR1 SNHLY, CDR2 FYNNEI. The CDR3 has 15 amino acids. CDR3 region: CASRDGLAFSYEQYF. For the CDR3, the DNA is TGTGCCAGCAGGGATGGACTAGCGTTCTCCTACGAGCAGTACTTC.

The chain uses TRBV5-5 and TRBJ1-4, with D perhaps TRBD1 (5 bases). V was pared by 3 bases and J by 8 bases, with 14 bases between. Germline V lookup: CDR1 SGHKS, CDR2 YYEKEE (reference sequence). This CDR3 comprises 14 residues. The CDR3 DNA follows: TGTGCCAGCAGCTGGGTTGGGACGAACGAAAAACTGTTTTTT. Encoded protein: CASSWVGTNEKLFF.

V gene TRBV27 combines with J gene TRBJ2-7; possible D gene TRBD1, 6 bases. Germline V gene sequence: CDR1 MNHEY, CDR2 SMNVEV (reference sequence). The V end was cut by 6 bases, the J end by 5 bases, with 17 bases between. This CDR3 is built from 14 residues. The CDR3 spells CASSLTPTGNEQYF. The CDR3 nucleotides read TGTGCCAGCAGCCTAACCCCTACAGGGAACGAGCAGTACTTC.